A single sample is the source of the 15 T cell receptor beta chains below, sequenced in a study of technical replicates of blood from a few donors. Sequencing was performed with immunoSEQ multiplex PCR; in TCRdb, only in-frame clones are kept and a portion is missing. Altogether around 71,000 clones are present, 80% to 95% being singletons, with the ten largest covering approximately 0.4%. The sequenced material came from T cells isolated from PBMCs. The receptor source for this set is a human donor in good health.

This chain uses TRBV4-3 with TRBJ2-7, with 8 positions matching TRBD1. Trimming took 0 bases from V and 5 from J; bases not matched to a gene: 9. This CDR3 has 16 amino acids. Germline V gene data show CDR1 as LGHNA and CDR2 as YSLEER. The CDR3 reads CASSQDLAGQGHEQYF. The CDR3 DNA follows: TGCGCCAGCAGCCAAGATCTAGCAGGACAGGGTCACGAGCAGTACTTC.

The genes are TRBV18 and TRBJ1-1, with 7 bases fitting TRBD1. CDR3 length equals 15 residues. Germline CDR1 and CDR2: KGHSH and LQKENI. The J segment lost 4 bases and the V segment lost 3 bases, leaving 8 bases of the junction unmatched. The CDR3 nucleotides read TGTGCCAGCTCACCCGAACAGGGGCAGGTCACTGAAGCTTTCTTT. This translates into CASSPEQGQVTEAFF.

The chain uses TRBV6-5 and TRBJ2-3; tentatively, D is TRBD1 (6 bases). The V gene lost 4 bases and the J gene lost 11 bases, with 25 bases spanning the gap. Per the germline V gene, CDR1 is MNHEY and CDR2 is SVGAGI. This CDR3 contains 16 residues. CDR3 sequence reads: CASSFDDIGQPFKQYF. CDR3 nucleotides: TGTGCCAGCAGTTTCGACGACATCGGACAGCCATTTAAGCAGTATTTT.

The chain couples TRBV6-1 to TRBJ1-2; D may be TRBD1 (6 bases). Between the trimmed V and J ends, which lost 5 bases and 8 bases, there was a span of 21 bases. The CDR3 totals 15 residues. Germline V gene data show CDR1 as MNHNS and CDR2 as SASEGT. The CDR3, as DNA: TGTGCCAGCAGTTCCCAGACAGGAACCTTGGCAGGCTACACCTTC. The encoded protein is CASSSQTGTLAGYTF.

This clone appeared a single time. V is TRBV19 and J is TRBJ1-2, with 9 bases lining up with TRBD1. V dropped 5 bases and J dropped 6; count of bases not matched to a gene: 10. Germline V lookup: CDR1 LNHDA, CDR2 SQIVND (reference sequence). The CDR3 consists of 15 residues. CDR3 bases: TGTGCCAGTAGTTCCCGGGACAGGGTGGTAGATGGCTACACCTTC. Protein: CASSSRDRVVDGYTF.

On this clone: Relative to the germline gene, one junction end is altered; a read error may explain this. The CDR3 loop reads CASSYRGQGNAEAFF. The CDR3 bases are TGTGCCAGCAGCTATCGCGGACAGGGGAACGCTGAAGCTTTCTTT. The J gene is TRBJ1-1, the V gene TRBV27; 9 positions match TRBD1. This CDR3 contains 15 residues. The germline CDR1 and CDR2 sequences are MNHEY and SMNVEV (reference sequence).

The V gene is TRBV9, the J gene TRBJ1-2; D possibly corresponds to TRBD1 (6 bases). The CDR3 has 16 residues. Germline V gene sequence: CDR1 SGDLS, CDR2 YYNGEE. V was clipped by 2 bases and J by 8 bases, with 22 bases between them. The CDR3 sequence is CASSVDLTGSSWGYTF. CDR3 DNA sequence: TGTGCCAGCAGCGTCGATCTTACAGGGTCGAGTTGGGGCTACACCTTC. Drawing the rest from reference TRBV9 and TRBJ1-2, the complete variable domain is DSGVTQTPKHLITATGQRVTLRCSPRSGDLSVYWYQQSLDQGLQFLIQYYNGEERAKGNILERFSAQQFPDLHSELNLSSLELGDSALYFCASSVDLTGSSWGYTFGSGTRLTVV.

The chain couples TRBV7-2 to TRBJ2-1; 13 bases align to TRBD2. Germline lookup yields CDR1 SGHTA and CDR2 FQGNSA. The CDR3 loop spans 16 amino acids. V was pared by 1 base and J by 6 bases, with 3 bases of the junction left unmatched. The CDR3 protein is CASSLEGLAGRNEQFF. The DNA of the CDR3 is TGTGCCAGCAGCTTAGAGGGACTAGCGGGACGCAATGAGCAGTTCTTC.

V and J are TRBV10-3 and TRBJ2-7; TRBD2 is a possible D gene (5 bases). Trimming shortened V by 7 bases and J by 1 base, and 14 bases separated the two germline ends. The germline V gene has CDR1 ENHRY and CDR2 SYGVKD. The CDR3 has 14 residues. The CDR3 coding sequence is TGTGCCATCAAAACGGCGTCGGGATCCTACGAGCAGTACTTC. Translating it yields CAIKTASGSYEQYF.

This clone was counted once. The chain links TRBV5-1 to TRBJ1-5; 7 positions agree with TRBD1. Losses at the gene ends were 0 bases for V and 7 bases for J; bases not matched to a gene: 4. The CDR3 consists of 14 residues. CDR1 SGHRS and CDR2 YFSETQ come from the germline V gene. CDR3 sequence: CASSLGQGEQPQHF. The CDR3 coding sequence is TGCGCCAGCAGCTTGGGACAGGGAGAACAGCCCCAGCATTTT.

J is TRBJ1-3 and V is TRBV4-1; D is perhaps TRBD1 (6 bases). Deletions cut 4 bases from V and 0 bases from J, with 10 bases between. The CDR3 covers 15 residues. Germline V gene sequence: CDR1 MGHRA, CDR2 YSYEKL. The DNA of the CDR3 is TGCGCCAGCAGCCGATTGGACAGCTCTGGAAACACCATATATTTT. This sequence encodes CASSRLDSSGNTIYF.

The V and J genes are TRBV6-1 and TRBJ2-7; TRBD2 might be the D (5 bases). The germline CDR1 and CDR2 sequences are MNHNS and SASEGT. V was shortened by 7 bases and J by 1 base, with 17 bases between the two germline ends. The CDR3 spans 15 residues. CDR3 bases: TGTGCCAGCACCCTGAGTGAGGGTATTTCCTACGAGCAGTACTTC. This translates into CASTLSEGISYEQYF.

This chain links TRBV7-6 with TRBJ2-7; TRBD1 aligns across 7 bases. Germline assignment: CDR1 SGHVS and CDR2 FNYEAQ. This CDR3 spans 18 amino acids. V lost 5 bases, J lost 0 bases, and 16 bases stayed unmatched. For the CDR3, the DNA is TGTGCCAGCAGCCCCCACCCTGGACAGGCAGGGCTCTCCTACGAGCAGTACTTC. Amino acid sequence: CASSPHPGQAGLSYEQYF.

This rearrangement joins TRBV7-9 to TRBJ1-2; the match to TRBD1 covers 9 bases. V dropped 4 bases and J dropped 7; count of bases not matched to a gene: 7. Per germline, CDR1 SEHNR and CDR2 FQNEAQ (reference sequence). The CDR3 has 14 residues. The CDR3 is CASSYPGTGFGYTF. DNA of the CDR3: TGTGCCAGCAGCTATCCCGGGACAGGGTTTGGCTACACCTTC.

V usage is TRBV19 and J usage is TRBJ1-4, with D possibly being TRBD1 (5 bases). Germline values: CDR1 LNHDA, CDR2 SQIVND (reference sequence). V dropped 5 bases and J dropped 5 bases, with 18 bases sitting between them. The CDR3 runs to 16 residues. This CDR3 reads CASSPKQGRVNEKLFF. In nucleotides, the CDR3 is TGTGCCAGTAGTCCAAAGCAGGGCAGGGTCAATGAAAAACTGTTTTTT.